Described below is a single TCR beta chain sequence and its context. The antigen remains undetermined. CD45RO negativity and positive selection for CCR7 defined naive CD8 cells, a population that excluded terminally differentiated effector memory CD45RA+ cells. The sample comes from a study of shared clonotypes between healthy human individuals. The CDR3 spans 13 residues. Germline values: CDR1 MNHEY, CDR2 SVGAGI. Trimming removed 6 bases from V and 9 bases from J, with 15 bases in between. Every immunoSEQ plate was one replicate of a subset's evenly spread DNA. 200 ng DNA, approximately 30,000 T cell genomes, went into each sorted-subset replicate PCR. The method was immunoSEQ multiplex PCR; TCRdb's version includes in-frame clones alone and lacks a portion of them. The sample has roughly 2,000,000 clones, just under 95% seen once. Findings and caveats of the study: The genetic and exposure-history diversity represented was limited by few donors.

This chain uses TRBV6-5 with TRBJ2-1; D remains unclear. The specimen was naive CD8+ T cells sorted from blood. The source of this sequence is a man between 18 and 29 years old in good health. DNA for the CDR3: TGTGCCAGCAGCTTAGTAGGCCCCGGTGAGCAGTTCTTC. Translated, it gives CASSLVGPGEQFF.